This TCR beta chain was captured by sequencing in a study of human T cells and chemical hapten exposure. Trimming shortened V by 5 bases and J by 1 base, and 9 bases separated the two germline ends. CDR1 and CDR2 (germline): SGHNT, YYREEE (reference sequence). The CDR3 covers 13 residues. TCRdb re-called the RACE reads with MiXCR, one entry per CDR3 protein. The sample contains some 380,000 distinct CDR3 sequences, 4.8% of which appear only once. This clonotype appeared many times. The time point: patch test 1, 2 weeks after DPC sensitization. Treatment in this sample: therapeutic diphenylcyclopropenone sensitization with weekly scalp DPC.

The receptor was derived from a woman aged 45-60 years with alopecia areata. Some clones in this sample may be carry-over from other donors' samples. Here the sequenced sample was whole blood, taken in connection with sensitization to the hapten diphenylcyclopropenone (DPC). V usage is TRBV5-4 and J usage is TRBJ2-5, with D perhaps matching TRBD2 (6 bases). This CDR3 reads CASRMGLQETQYF. CDR3 coding DNA: TGTGCCAGCAGAATGGGACTCCAAGAGACCCAGTACTTC.